The 30 T cell receptor beta chains below were found in one sample sequenced in a study of blood T cell repertoires in COVID-19 (TCRdb year 2020). The library came from the immunoSEQ multiplex PCR assay. The table was pulled from immuneACCESS by TCRdb, which kept in-frame rearrangements only. Such tables lose some clones; where checked, under half of the loss comes from unresolved V genes, and the rest has no known cause. Within this sample are approximately 350,000 clones, with approximately 92% of them counted one time only. The top ten constitute 0.95% to 1.1% of the sample. Material: PBMCs or T cells enriched from blood (not recorded which). These TCRs come from a man younger than 35 who had recovered from COVID-19.

The gene calls are TRBV7-2 and TRBJ2-5, with a weak D call TRBD2 (6 bases). This CDR3 contains 17 residues. V lost 1 base, J lost 1 base, and 16 bases lay in between. In germline, CDR1 is SGHTA, CDR2 FQGNSA. The CDR3 DNA sequence: TGTGCCAGCAGCTTAGGAGTGATGGCGGGGAGCCAAGAGACCCAGTACTTC. Amino acids: CASSLGVMAGSQETQYF.

V and J are TRBV5-1 and TRBJ1-1; possibly TRBD1 for D (5 bases). Germline CDR1 is SGHRS and CDR2 is YFSETQ. The CDR3 spans 14 residues. Trimming left V 4 bases short and J 8 bases short, with 18 bases between. DNA of the CDR3: TGCGCCAGCAGCCTCGTCGGGGGTAATGAGGAAGCTTTCTTT. This sequence encodes CASSLVGGNEEAFF.

The CDR3 region has the DNA TGTGCCACCTCGGGGGGTTCGCGCGAGCAGTACTTC. This encodes CATSGGSREQYF. The chain recombines TRBV6-5 with TRBJ2-7; 7 bases agree with TRBD2. This CDR3 is 12 amino acids long. V lost 10 bases, J lost 6 bases, and 9 bases stayed unmatched. The germline V gene has CDR1 MNHEY and CDR2 SVGAGI.

This clone has just a few counts. The J gene is TRBJ1-2, the V gene TRBV18, with D hard to call. Trimming shortened V by 0 bases and J by 4 bases, and 9 bases separated the two germline ends. The CDR3 sequence is 14 residues long. Germline CDR1 and CDR2: KGHSH and LQKENI. CDR3 nucleotide sequence: TGTGCCAGCTCACCACCAGGAGCCGCCTATGGCTACACCTTC. Translation: CASSPPGAAYGYTF.

The chain employs TRBV4-2 and TRBJ2-7, with 9 bases that match TRBD1. The CDR3 runs 14 residues. With V trimmed by 4 bases and J by 5 bases, 6 bases remained unmatched. Germline-derived CDR1 and CDR2 are LGHNA and YNFKEQ. In DNA, the CDR3 is TGTGCCAGCAGCCGGACAGGGGAGAACGACGAGCAGTACTTC. Its protein is CASSRTGENDEQYF.

The rearrangement links TRBV30 to TRBJ1-1; 11 positions agree with TRBD1. The J segment lost 4 bases and the V segment lost 5 bases, leaving 0 bases of the junction unmatched. The CDR3 sequence is 12 residues long. The germline CDR1 and CDR2 sequences are GTSNPN and SVGIG (reference sequence). The CDR3 region has the DNA TGTGCCTGGGGGACAGGGGGCACTGAAGCTTTCTTT. It yields the protein CAWGTGGTEAFF.

About this clone itself: Other DNA variants within this sample encode the same CDR3. This chain connects TRBV28 to TRBJ1-2, with D unclear. The V end was cut by 3 bases, the J end by 3 bases, with 11 bases between. There are 14 residues in the CDR3. Germline V gene data show CDR1 as MDHEN and CDR2 as SYDVKM. The CDR3 is CASSLVYRDYGYTF. CDR3 nucleotides: TGTGCCAGCAGTTTGGTGTACCGGGACTATGGCTACACCTTC.

J is TRBJ2-3 and V is TRBV18; 9 bases agree with TRBD2. Germline loops: CDR1 KGHSH, CDR2 LQKENI. The trim removed 4 bases at V and 5 bases at J, leaving 1 base unmatched. This CDR3 is built from 13 residues. This CDR3 reads CASSQTSGDTQYF. The CDR3 DNA sequence: TGTGCCAGCTCACAGACTAGCGGAGATACGCAGTATTTT.

This clone was seen more than once but under ten times. The V call is TRBV27, the J call TRBJ1-2; TRBD1 aligns across 7 bases. This CDR3 contains 15 residues. Germline loops: CDR1 MNHEY, CDR2 SMNVEV (reference sequence). The ends lost 1 base at V and 3 bases at J; junction bases unmatched: 5. The CDR3 coding sequence is TGTGCCAGCAGTTTATTGGCAGGGGGTGACTATGGCTACACCTTC. Amino acid sequence: CASSLLAGGDYGYTF.

This clone was seen a single time. CDR3 in amino acids: CASSSSGSSGNTIYF. Here the CDR3 DNA reads TGTGCCAGCAGTTCCTCCGGGTCCTCTGGAAACACCATATATTTT. The gene calls are TRBV28 and TRBJ1-3, with D uncertain. CDR1 is MDHEN and CDR2 is SYDVKM in the germline V gene. V was clipped by 4 bases and J by 0 bases, with 10 bases between them. The CDR3 is 15 residues long.

CDR3 sequence (DNA): TGTGCCAGCTCACCACGATCAGTTACTAATGAAAAACTGTTTTTT. Translating gives CASSPRSVTNEKLFF. This chain connects TRBV18 to TRBJ1-4, with D uncertain. Per the germline V gene, CDR1 is KGHSH and CDR2 is LQKENI. Trimming removed 1 base at V and 2 bases at J, with 8 bases between. The CDR3 spans 15 residues. The full variable domain, rest sourced from reference TRBV18 and TRBJ1-4, is NAGVMQNPRHLVRRRGQEARLRCSPMKGHSHVYWYRQLPEEGLKFMVYLQKENIIDESGMPKERFSAEFPKEGPSILRIQQVVRGDSAAYFCASSPRSVTNEKLFFGSGTQLSVL.

Remarks on this clone: The identical CDR3 is also encoded by other nucleotide sequences in the sample. The rearrangement uses TRBV7-9 and TRBJ1-1; D gene unclear. The CDR3 is made up of 14 amino acids. Trimming removed 1 base from V and 2 bases from J, with 8 bases in between. Germline V gene data show CDR1 as SEHNR and CDR2 as FQNEAQ (reference sequence). As DNA, the CDR3 is TGTGCCAGCAGCTTAGGGGCGGGAAACACTGAAGCTTTCTTT. Translating gives CASSLGAGNTEAFF.

The chain links TRBV6-5 to TRBJ2-7, with D perhaps matching TRBD2 (5 bases). There are 15 residues in the CDR3. V lost 2 bases and J lost 2, with 13 bases in between. Germline V gives CDR1 MNHEY, CDR2 SVGAGI. CDR3 nucleotides: TGTGCCAGCAGTTACCTCGCGGGCAGAGCCTACGAGCAGTACTTC. Translation gives CASSYLAGRAYEQYF.

This rearrangement joins TRBV3-1 (or the pseudogene TRBV3-2) to TRBJ2-1, with 11 positions matching TRBD2. The germline CDR1 and CDR2 sequences are LGHDT and YNNKEL (reference sequence). Trimming at V came to 2 bases and at J to 12 bases, leaving 9 bases not matched to a gene. CDR3 length equals 15 residues. CDR3 in DNA: TGTGCCAGCAGCCAACTCTCCCGGACTAGCGGGCTGCAGTTCTTC. It yields the protein CASSQLSRTSGLQFF.

J is TRBJ2-2 and V is TRBV5-1; perhaps TRBD1 as D (5 bases). V gave up 2 bases and J gave up 1 base, with 12 bases separating them. The length of the CDR3 is 16 residues. Looked up from germline, CDR1 is SGHRS and CDR2 is YFSETQ. CDR3 nucleotide sequence: TGCGCCAGCAGCTTAGAGATGGGGCAGAACACCGGGGAGCTGTTTTTT. It encodes CASSLEMGQNTGELFF.

The V and J genes are TRBV15 and TRBJ2-5; maybe TRBD2 (5 bases). The V end was cut by 3 bases, the J end by 5 bases, with 16 bases between. Per germline, CDR1 LNHNV and CDR2 YYDKDF (reference sequence). This CDR3 has 15 residues. CDR3 DNA: TGTGCCACCAGCAGGAGAGGGAGTCTAAGGGAGACCCAGTACTTC. This gives the protein CATSRRGSLRETQYF.

The chain links TRBV10-2 to TRBJ2-1; 7 nucleotides line up with TRBD2. The germline gives CDR1 WSHSY, CDR2 SAAADI. There are 13 residues in the CDR3. The CDR3 DNA follows: TGCGCGACTTTAGGGACTAACTCCCATGAGCAGTTCTTC. Its translation: CATLGTNSHEQFF.

V usage is TRBV6-5 and J usage is TRBJ1-1; D gene ambiguous. Trimming stripped 11 bases from V and 4 bases from J, with 17 bases between. Germline CDR1 and CDR2: MNHEY and SVGAGI. The CDR3 runs 13 residues. CDR3 DNA: TGTGCCGGAGGGTCCGGGATTTTCACTGAAGCTTTCTTT. Amino acids: CAGGSGIFTEAFF.

The DNA of the CDR3 is TGTGCCAGCATTGGGGGGACAGGGGGCAATCAGCCCCAGCATTTT. This translates into CASIGGTGGNQPQHF. J is TRBJ1-5 and V is TRBV28, with 10 bases that match TRBD1. The germline V gene encodes CDR1 MDHEN and CDR2 SYDVKM. J was trimmed by 2 bases and V by 7 bases; bases with no gene match: 5. This CDR3 is built from 15 residues.

V and J are TRBV20-1 and TRBJ2-1, with 10 bases lining up with TRBD2. Germline trimming cut 3 bases from V and 2 bases from J; bases unmatched to any gene: 7. This CDR3 comprises 16 residues. Germline values: CDR1 DFQATT, CDR2 SNEGSKA (reference sequence). The DNA for the CDR3 is TGCAGTGCTAGTACCGGGACTAGCGAGACCTACAATGAGCAGTTCTTC. Protein sequence: CSASTGTSETYNEQFF.

This clone occurred once. The V and J genes are TRBV5-1 and TRBJ1-1, with TRBD1 matching 7 bases. This CDR3 contains 16 residues. In germline, CDR1 is SGHRS, CDR2 YFSETQ. Losses at the gene ends were 4 bases for V and 0 bases for J; bases not matched to a gene: 9. CDR3 in amino acids: CASSTGQVYLNTEAFF. Written as DNA, the CDR3 is TGCGCCAGCAGCACAGGACAGGTATATTTGAACACTGAAGCTTTCTTT.

This clone appeared a single time. The chain joins TRBV6-1 to TRBJ2-3; 7 positions match TRBD2. This CDR3 is built from 14 residues. Germline V gives CDR1 MNHNS, CDR2 SASEGT. J gave up 5 bases and V 1 base, and 3 bases lay outside the gene matches. As DNA, the CDR3 is TGTGCCAGCAGTGAAGGAGCGGGGCGAGATACGCAGTATTTT. Amino acids: CASSEGAGRDTQYF.

The V call is TRBV4-2, the J call TRBJ2-5; TRBD2 matches 7 bases. The CDR3 has 14 amino acids. J was trimmed by 5 bases and V by 1 base; bases with no gene match: 4. CDR1 and CDR2 (germline): LGHNA, YNFKEQ. The CDR3 reads CASSQGTSLETQYF. DNA of the CDR3: TGTGCCAGCAGCCAAGGGACTAGTTTGGAGACCCAGTACTTC.

The chain recombines TRBV7-3 with TRBJ1-6; perhaps TRBD1 as D (5 bases). The CDR3 contains 14 residues. Looked up from germline, CDR1 is SGHTA and CDR2 is FQGTGA. Trimming left V 2 bases short and J 7 bases short, with 9 bases between. The CDR3 reads CASSLQGSNSPLHF. Here the CDR3 DNA reads TGTGCCAGCAGCTTACAGGGCTCGAATTCACCCCTCCACTTT.

The chain combines TRBV11-2 with TRBJ2-2; D call uncertain. The germline V gene encodes CDR1 SGHAT and CDR2 FQNNGV. This CDR3 comprises 12 residues. Deletions cut 1 base from V and 6 bases from J, with 3 bases between. Written as DNA, the CDR3 is TGTGCCAGCAGCTTAGGAGCCGGGGAGCTGTTTTTT. Its protein is CASSLGAGELFF.

This chain uses TRBV28 with TRBJ2-5, with D unresolved. CDR1 and CDR2 from the germline V gene are MDHEN and SYDVKM. Trimming shortened V by 2 bases and J by 2 bases, and 6 bases separated the two germline ends. The CDR3 consists of 13 residues. DNA for the CDR3: TGTGCCAGCAGTTTAGGCCAGCAAGAGACCCAGTACTTC. It encodes CASSLGQQETQYF.

The CDR3, as DNA: TGTGCCAGCAGCTCCGCACTAGTGGGAGGCATGAATACGCAGTATTTT. Amino acid sequence: CASSSALVGGMNTQYF. The chain uses TRBV7-2 and TRBJ2-3, with D tentatively TRBD2 (6 bases). Germline CDR1 and CDR2: SGHTA and FQGNSA. V was shortened by 4 bases and J by 7 bases, with 21 bases between the two germline ends. The CDR3 covers 16 residues.

V usage is TRBV5-5 and J usage is TRBJ1-6; D is perhaps TRBD1 (6 bases). The V and J ends lost 3 bases and 2 bases respectively, with 12 bases between them. Per germline, CDR1 SGHKS and CDR2 YYEKEE (reference sequence). CDR3 length equals 16 residues. Here the CDR3 reads CASSSTGIAYNSPLHF. CDR3 coding DNA: TGTGCCAGCAGCTCCACAGGGATCGCCTATAATTCACCCCTCCACTTT.

The rearrangement uses TRBV15 and TRBJ2-1; 10 nucleotides line up with TRBD2. Trimming at V came to 2 bases and at J to 5 bases, leaving 6 bases not matched to a gene. Germline V gene lookup returns CDR1 LNHNV and CDR2 YYDKDF (reference sequence). The CDR3 runs 16 residues. DNA for the CDR3: TGTGCCACCAGCAGATCGGCTAGCGGGGGTAACAATGAGCAGTTCTTC. Residues: CATSRSASGGNNEQFF.

The sample holds a few counts of this clone. V and J are TRBV6-6 and TRBJ2-6; a weak D match, TRBD1 (5 bases). Germline V gives CDR1 MNHNY, CDR2 SVGAGI (reference sequence). Trimming cost V 5 bases and J 0 bases, with 17 bases left between them. The CDR3 extends over 18 amino acids. CDR3 nucleotide sequence: TGTGCCAGCAGTCCCCGGCAGGGCGACAGCTCTGGGGCCAACGTCCTGACTTTC. Translating gives CASSPRQGDSSGANVLTF.